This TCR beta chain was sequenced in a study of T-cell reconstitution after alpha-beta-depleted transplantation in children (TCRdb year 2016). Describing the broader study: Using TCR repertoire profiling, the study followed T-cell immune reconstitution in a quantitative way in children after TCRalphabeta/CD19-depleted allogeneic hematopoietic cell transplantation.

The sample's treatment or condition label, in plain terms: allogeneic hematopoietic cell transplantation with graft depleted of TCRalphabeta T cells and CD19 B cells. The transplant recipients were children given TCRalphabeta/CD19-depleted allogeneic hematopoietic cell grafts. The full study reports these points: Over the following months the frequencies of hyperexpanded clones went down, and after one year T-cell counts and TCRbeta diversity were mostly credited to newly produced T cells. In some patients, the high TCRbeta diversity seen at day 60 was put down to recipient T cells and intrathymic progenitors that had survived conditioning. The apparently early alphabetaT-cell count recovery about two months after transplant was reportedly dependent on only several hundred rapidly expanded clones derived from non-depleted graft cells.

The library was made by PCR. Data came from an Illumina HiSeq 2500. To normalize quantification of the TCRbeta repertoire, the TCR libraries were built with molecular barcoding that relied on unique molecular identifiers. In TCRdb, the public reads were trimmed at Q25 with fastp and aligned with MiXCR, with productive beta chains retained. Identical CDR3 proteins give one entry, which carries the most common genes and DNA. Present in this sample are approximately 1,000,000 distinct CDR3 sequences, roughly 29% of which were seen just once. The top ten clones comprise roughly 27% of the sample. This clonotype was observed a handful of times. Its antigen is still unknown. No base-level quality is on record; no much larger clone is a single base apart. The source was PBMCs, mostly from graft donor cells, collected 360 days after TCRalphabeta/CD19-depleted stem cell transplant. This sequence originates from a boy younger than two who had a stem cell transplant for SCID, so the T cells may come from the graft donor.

The DNA is TGTGCCAGCAGTCTAGGACAGGGCCTGGCCAACGTCCTGACTTTC. It is translated as CASSLGQGLANVLTF. The chain links TRBV12-3 or TRBV12-4 with TRBJ2-6; TRBD1 lines up with 8 middle nucleotides. V and J are trimmed by 5 bases and 6 bases, and the gene matches miss 6 bases of the junction. Counted from cysteine to phenylalanine, this CDR3 has 15 amino acids. Of all the DNA, just the CDR3 is kept, 45 bases in frame from base 1.